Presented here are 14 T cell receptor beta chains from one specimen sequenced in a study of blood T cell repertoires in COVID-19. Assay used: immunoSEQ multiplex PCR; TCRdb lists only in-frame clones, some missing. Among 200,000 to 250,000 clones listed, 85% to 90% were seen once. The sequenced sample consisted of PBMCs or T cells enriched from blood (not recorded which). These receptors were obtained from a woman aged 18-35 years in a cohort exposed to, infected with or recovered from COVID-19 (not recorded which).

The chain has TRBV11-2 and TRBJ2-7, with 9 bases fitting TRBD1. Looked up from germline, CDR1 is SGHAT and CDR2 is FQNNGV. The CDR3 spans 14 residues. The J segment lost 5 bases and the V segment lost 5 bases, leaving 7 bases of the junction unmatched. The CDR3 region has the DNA TGTGCCAGCAGCCGAGAGGGACAGGGTCACGAGCAGTACTTC. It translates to CASSREGQGHEQYF.

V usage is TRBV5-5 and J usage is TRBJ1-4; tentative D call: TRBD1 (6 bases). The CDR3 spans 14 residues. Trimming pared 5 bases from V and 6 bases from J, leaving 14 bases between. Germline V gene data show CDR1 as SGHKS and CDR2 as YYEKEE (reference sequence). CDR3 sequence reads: CASRPQEGDEKLFF. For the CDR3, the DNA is TGTGCCAGCAGACCTCAAGAGGGGGATGAAAAACTGTTTTTT.

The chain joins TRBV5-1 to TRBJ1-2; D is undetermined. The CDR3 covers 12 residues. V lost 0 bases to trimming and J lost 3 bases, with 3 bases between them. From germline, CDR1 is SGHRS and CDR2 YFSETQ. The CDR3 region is CASSLGDYGYTF. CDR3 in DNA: TGCGCCAGCAGCTTGGGAGACTATGGCTACACCTTC.

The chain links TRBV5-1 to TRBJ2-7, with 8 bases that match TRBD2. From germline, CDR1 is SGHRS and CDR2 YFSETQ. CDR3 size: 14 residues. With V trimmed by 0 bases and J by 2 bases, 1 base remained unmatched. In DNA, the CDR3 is TGCGCCAGCAGCTTGGCGGGAGGGCCCTACGAGCAGTACTTC. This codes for CASSLAGGPYEQYF.

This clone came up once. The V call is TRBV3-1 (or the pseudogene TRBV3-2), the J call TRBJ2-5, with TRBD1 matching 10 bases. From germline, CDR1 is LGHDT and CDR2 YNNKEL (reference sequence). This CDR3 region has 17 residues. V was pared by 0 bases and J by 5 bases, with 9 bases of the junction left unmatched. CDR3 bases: TGTGCCAGCAGCCAAGACAGGTGGGGACAGGGGCGGGAGACCCAGTACTTC. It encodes CASSQDRWGQGRETQYF.

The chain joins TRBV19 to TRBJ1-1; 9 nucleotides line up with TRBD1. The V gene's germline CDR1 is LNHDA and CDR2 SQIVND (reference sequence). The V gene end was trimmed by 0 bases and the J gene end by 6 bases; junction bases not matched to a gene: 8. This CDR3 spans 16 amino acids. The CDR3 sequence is CASSIDPGQGVAEAFF. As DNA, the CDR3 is TGTGCCAGTAGTATAGATCCGGGACAGGGTGTGGCTGAAGCTTTCTTT.

DNA for the CDR3: TGCGCCAGCAGTGAGTCGGCCAGCGGGAGTTTGTACAATGAGCAGTTCTTC. Translating gives CASSESASGSLYNEQFF. The chain links TRBV10-1 to TRBJ2-1; 8 nucleotides match TRBD2. The CDR3 runs to 17 residues. Looked up from germline, CDR1 is WNHNN and CDR2 is SYGVQD (reference sequence). With V trimmed by 0 bases and J by 4 bases, 8 bases remained unmatched.

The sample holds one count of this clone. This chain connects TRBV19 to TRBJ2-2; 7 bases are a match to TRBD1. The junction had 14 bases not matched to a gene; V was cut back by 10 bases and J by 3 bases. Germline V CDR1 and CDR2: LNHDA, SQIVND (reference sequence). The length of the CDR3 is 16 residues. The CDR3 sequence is CATNTRQGADTGELFF. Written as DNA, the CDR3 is TGTGCCACGAACACCCGACAGGGTGCGGACACCGGGGAGCTGTTTTTT.

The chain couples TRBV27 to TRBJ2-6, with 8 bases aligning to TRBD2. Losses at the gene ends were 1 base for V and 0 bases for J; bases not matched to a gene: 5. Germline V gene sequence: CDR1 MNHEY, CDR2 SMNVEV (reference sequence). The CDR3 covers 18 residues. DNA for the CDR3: TGTGCCAGCAGTTTATATAGCGGGGCCCTCTCTGGGGCCAACGTCCTGACTTTC. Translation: CASSLYSGALSGANVLTF.

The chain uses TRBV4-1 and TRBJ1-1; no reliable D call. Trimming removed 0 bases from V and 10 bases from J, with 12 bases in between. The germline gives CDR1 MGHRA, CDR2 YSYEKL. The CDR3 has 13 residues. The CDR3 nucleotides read TGCGCCAGCAGCCAAGATGGGGAGAGGGCAGCTTTCTTT. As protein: CASSQDGERAAFF.

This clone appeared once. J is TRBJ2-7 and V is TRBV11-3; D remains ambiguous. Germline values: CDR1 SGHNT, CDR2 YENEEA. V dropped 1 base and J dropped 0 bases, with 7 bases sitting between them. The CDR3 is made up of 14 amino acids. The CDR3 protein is CASSLARNSYEQYF. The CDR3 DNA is TGTGCCAGCAGCTTAGCCAGAAACTCCTACGAGCAGTACTTC. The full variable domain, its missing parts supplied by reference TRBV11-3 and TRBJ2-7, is EAGVVQSPRYKIIEKKQPVAFWCNPISGHNTLYWYLQNLGQGPELLIRYENEEAVDDSQLPKDRFSAERLKGVDSTLKIQPAELGDSAVYLCASSLARNSYEQYFGPGTRLTVT.

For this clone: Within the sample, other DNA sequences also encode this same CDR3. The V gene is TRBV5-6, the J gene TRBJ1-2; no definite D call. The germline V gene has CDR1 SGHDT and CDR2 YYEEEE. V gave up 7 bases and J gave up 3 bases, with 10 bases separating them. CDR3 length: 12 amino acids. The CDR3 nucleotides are TGTGCCAGCTCCCCCGGGGACTATGGCTACACCTTC. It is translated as CASSPGDYGYTF.

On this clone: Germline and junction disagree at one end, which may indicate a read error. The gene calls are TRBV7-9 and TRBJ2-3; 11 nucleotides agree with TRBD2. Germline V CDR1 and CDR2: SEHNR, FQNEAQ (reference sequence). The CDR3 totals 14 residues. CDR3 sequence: CASSLAGGTDTQYF. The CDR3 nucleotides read TGTGCCAGCAGTTTAGCGGGAGGGACAGATACGCAGTATTTT.

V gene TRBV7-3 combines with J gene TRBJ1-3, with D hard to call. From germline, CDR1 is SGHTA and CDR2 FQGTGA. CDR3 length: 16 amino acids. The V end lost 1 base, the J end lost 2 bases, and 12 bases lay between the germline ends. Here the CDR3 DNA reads TGTGCCAGCAGCTTAAACCCTTACGGGGCTGGAAACACCATATATTTT. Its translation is CASSLNPYGAGNTIYF.